These 18 T cell receptor beta chains came from one sample sequenced in a study of T-cell memory formation after mild COVID-19. TCRdb ran MiXCR on the 5' RACE reads and lists one entry per CDR3 protein. The repertoire includes about 340,000 distinct CDR3 sequences, over 13% of them detected once, and about 22% sits in the top ten. Sequenced input: PBMCs or a T cell subset sorted from them (not recorded which). Receptors were obtained from a man between 18 and 35 years old who had mild COVID-19 (a few samples of this study predate the infection). Cell type and time point are not known.

The chain couples TRBV6-2 or TRBV6-3 to TRBJ2-7, with TRBD1 matching over 7 bases. The CDR3 runs 14 residues. V was pared by 2 bases and J by 4 bases, with 5 bases of the junction left unmatched. CDR1 MNHEY and CDR2 SVGEGT come from the germline V gene. CDR3 sequence (DNA): TGTGCCAGCAGTTACACCCGGGACAGTTACGAGCAGTACGTC. This sequence encodes CASSYTRDSYEQYV.

This clonotype was picked up a small number of times. The chain has TRBV4-1 and TRBJ2-6; D is ambiguous. CDR1 is MGHRA, CDR2 YSYEKL, per germline. This CDR3 is 13 amino acids long. Between the trimmed V and J ends, which lost 3 bases and 3 bases, there was a span of 3 bases. The CDR3 DNA sequence: TGCGCCAGCAGCCAGTTTGGGGCCAACGTCCTGACTTTC. It is translated as CASSQFGANVLTF.

The chain employs TRBV18 and TRBJ1-6; D ambiguous. Germline CDR1 reads KGHSH; CDR2 reads LQKENI. The CDR3 length is 18 residues. V lost 3 bases to trimming and J lost 0 bases, with 15 bases between them. CDR3 nucleotides: TGTGCCAGCTCACCCACCTCAGTTCGGAGCTCCTATAATTCACCCCTCCACTTT. It encodes CASSPTSVRSSYNSPLHF.

This clonotype has more than one count but fewer than ten. The CDR3 DNA reads TGCGCCAGCAGCCAAGCAGGCCCGAACACTGAAGCTTTCTTT. The encoded protein is CASSQAGPNTEAFF. This chain uses TRBV4-1 with TRBJ1-1; D gene uncertain. CDR3 length: 14 amino acids. Germline V lookup: CDR1 MGHRA, CDR2 YSYEKL. Trimming pared 1 base from V and 1 base from J, leaving 7 bases between.

CDR3 bases: TGCGCCAGCAGCCAAGATCCAGGGGTGATGGAGACCCAGTACTTC. Translation gives CASSQDPGVMETQYF. This chain uses TRBV4-3 with TRBJ2-5, with a tentative D call TRBD1 (6 bases). Per germline, CDR1 LGHNA and CDR2 YSLEER. The CDR3 totals 15 residues. Deletions cut 0 bases from V and 5 bases from J, with 13 bases between.

This clonotype was counted between two and nine times. The genes are TRBV7-2 and TRBJ1-4; D is unclear. The V end lost 6 bases, the J end lost 0 bases, and 8 bases lay between the germline ends. CDR3 length equals 14 residues. Germline CDR1 is SGHTA and CDR2 is FQGNSA. The chain's CDR3 is CASRVESTNEKLFF. The CDR3 nucleotides read TGTGCCAGCAGAGTCGAATCAACTAATGAAAAACTGTTTTTT. The full variable domain, with the rest looked up from reference TRBV7-2 and TRBJ1-4, is GAGVSQSPSNKVTEKGKDVELRCDPISGHTALYWYRQSLGQGLEFLIYFQGNSAPDKSGLPSDRFSAERTGGSVSTLTIQRTQQEDSAVYLCASRVESTNEKLFFGSGTQLSVL.

At least ten counts were recorded for this clonotype. V and J are TRBV30 and TRBJ1-1, with a possible D match to TRBD1 (5 bases). CDR1 is GTSNPN and CDR2 is SVGIG in the germline V gene (reference sequence). Trimming took off 2 bases at V and 1 base at J, with 14 bases between the two ends. The CDR3 runs to 15 residues. The CDR3 DNA reads as TGTGCCTGGAGTCTCCGGGGGGGGTCGAACACTGAAGCTTTCTTT. It translates to CAWSLRGGSNTEAFF.

This clonotype appeared many times. The rearrangement uses TRBV6-2 or TRBV6-3 and TRBJ2-5; 9 bases map to TRBD2. Germline CDR1 reads MNHEY; CDR2 reads SVGEGT. The ends lost 8 bases at V and 2 bases at J; junction bases unmatched: 3. There are 13 residues in the CDR3. The CDR3 reads CASGGGEQETQYF. DNA of the CDR3: TGTGCCAGCGGCGGGGGGGAGCAAGAGACCCAGTACTTC.

This clonotype was detected a few times. V gene TRBV7-9 combines with J gene TRBJ2-3; D call uncertain. V was shortened by 5 bases and J by 4 bases, with 7 bases between the two germline ends. CDR1 is SEHNR, CDR2 FQNEAQ, per germline (reference sequence). This CDR3 is 12 amino acids long. The CDR3 loop is CASSPVSDTQYF. The CDR3 DNA reads as TGTGCCAGCAGCCCAGTTTCAGATACGCAGTATTTT.

This chain links TRBV4-3 with TRBJ1-4; 12 nucleotides align to TRBD1. The CDR3 is 15 amino acids. Germline V CDR1 and CDR2: LGHNA, YSLEER. The J segment lost 5 bases and the V segment lost 4 bases, leaving 2 bases of the junction unmatched. CDR3 nucleotides: TGCGCCAGCAGCCGAGGGACAGGGGGCAATGAAAAACTGTTTTTT. Translated: CASSRGTGGNEKLFF.

The chain's CDR3 is CASSYTDSGQNTGELFF. The DNA of the CDR3 is TGTGCCAGCAGCTATACGGACTCGGGACAGAACACCGGGGAGCTGTTTTTT. The V and J genes are TRBV7-9 and TRBJ2-2; TRBD1 might be the D (6 bases). The CDR3 spans 17 residues. V shed 4 bases and J shed 1 base, with 16 bases lying between them. Per germline, CDR1 SEHNR and CDR2 FQNEAQ (reference sequence).

This clonotype was counted between two and nine times. The CDR3 DNA follows: TGTGCCAGCAGGGCGAGGGACAGGGGAAATTCACCCCTCCACTTT. Translated: CASRARDRGNSPLHF. The chain has TRBV11-2 and TRBJ1-6; 10 nucleotides line up with TRBD1. Germline assignment: CDR1 SGHAT and CDR2 FQNNGV. The length of the CDR3 is 15 residues. Trimming cost V 6 bases and J 7 bases; bases outside gene matches: 6.

This clonotype was counted a few times. The genes are TRBV4-3 and TRBJ1-5; 7 bases line up with TRBD1. Germline V gene sequence: CDR1 LGHNA, CDR2 YSLEER. The junction had 5 bases not matched to a gene; V was cut back by 0 bases and J by 3 bases. This CDR3 is 16 amino acids long. This CDR3 is CASSQDGRGYNQPQHF. The CDR3 region has the DNA TGCGCCAGCAGCCAAGATGGCAGGGGGTACAATCAGCCCCAGCATTTT.

This clonotype was seen only a few times. The chain uses TRBV28 and TRBJ2-3, with 8 nucleotides matching TRBD2. Germline-derived CDR1 and CDR2 are MDHEN and SYDVKM. V shed 2 bases, J shed 10 bases, and the junction held 14 bases outside the gene matches. This CDR3 is built from 16 residues. The CDR3 is CASSLSPAGALLSQYF. The CDR3 DNA is TGTGCCAGCAGTTTAAGCCCAGCGGGGGCCTTGCTTTCGCAGTATTTT. Full variable domain (rest looked up from reference TRBV28 and TRBJ2-3): DVKVTQSSRYLVKRTGEKVFLECVQDMDHENMFWYRQDPGLGLRLIYFSYDVKMKEKGDIPEGYSVSREKKERFSLILESASTNQTSMYLCASSLSPAGALLSQYFGPGTRLTVL.

This chain uses TRBV6-6 with TRBJ2-7; D is undetermined. The CDR3 loop spans 16 amino acids. Germline CDR1 MNHNY, CDR2 SVGAGI (reference sequence). V was trimmed by 4 bases and J by 1 base, leaving 17 bases between them. The CDR3 loop is CASSWVRVRRSYEQYF. The CDR3 DNA follows: TGTGCCAGCAGTTGGGTAAGGGTCAGAAGATCCTACGAGCAGTACTTC.

In its sample, this clonotype was seen a few times. The chain recombines TRBV7-9 with TRBJ2-3; TRBD2 matches at 7 bases. The J segment lost 5 bases and the V segment lost 5 bases, leaving 10 bases of the junction unmatched. Germline loops: CDR1 SEHNR, CDR2 FQNEAQ (reference sequence). CDR3 size: 15 residues. DNA of the CDR3: TGTGCCAGCAGCCGCGCTAGCGGCCCTCGAGATACGCAGTATTTT. It translates to CASSRASGPRDTQYF.

The rearrangement joins TRBV20-1 to TRBJ1-1, with D unresolved. Trimming stripped 0 bases from V and 3 bases from J, with 8 bases between. Germline CDR1 is DFQATT and CDR2 is SNEGSKA (reference sequence). CDR3 length: 13 residues. CDR3 amino acids: CSAREGIHTEAFF. Written as DNA, the CDR3 is TGCAGTGCTAGAGAAGGGATTCACACTGAAGCTTTCTTT.

This clonotype was seen repeatedly, ten times or more. This chain links TRBV5-1 with TRBJ1-1; D ambiguous. The CDR3 covers 11 residues. Germline loops: CDR1 SGHRS, CDR2 YFSETQ. The ends were cut back, 0 bases at V and 3 bases at J, with 0 bases in the middle. The CDR3 protein is CASSLDTEAFF. In nucleotides, the CDR3 is TGCGCCAGCAGCTTGGACACTGAAGCTTTCTTT.